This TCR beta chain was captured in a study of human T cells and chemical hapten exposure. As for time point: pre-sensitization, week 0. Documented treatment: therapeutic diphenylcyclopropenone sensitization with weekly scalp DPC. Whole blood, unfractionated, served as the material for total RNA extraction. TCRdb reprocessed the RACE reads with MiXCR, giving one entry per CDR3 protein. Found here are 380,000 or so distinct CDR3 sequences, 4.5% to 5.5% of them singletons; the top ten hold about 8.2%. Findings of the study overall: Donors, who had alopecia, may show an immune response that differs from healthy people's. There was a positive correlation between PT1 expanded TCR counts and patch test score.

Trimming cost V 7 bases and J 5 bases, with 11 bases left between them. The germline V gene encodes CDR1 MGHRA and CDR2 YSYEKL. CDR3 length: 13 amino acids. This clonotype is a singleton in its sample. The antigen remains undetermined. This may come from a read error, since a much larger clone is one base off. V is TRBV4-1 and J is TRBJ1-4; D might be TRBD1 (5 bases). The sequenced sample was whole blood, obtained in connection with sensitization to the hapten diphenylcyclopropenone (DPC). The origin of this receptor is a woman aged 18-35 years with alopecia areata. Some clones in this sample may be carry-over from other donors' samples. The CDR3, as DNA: TGCGCCAGCATAACAGGATTAAATGAAAAACTGTTTTTT. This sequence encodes CASITGLNEKLFF.